This record covers a single TCR beta chain. Its antigen is not known. This CDR3 has 12 residues. Trimming shortened V by 5 bases and J by 11 bases, and 15 bases separated the two germline ends. Germline loops: CDR1 SGHTA, CDR2 FQGNSA. The data belong to a study of graft-versus-host responses after intestinal transplantation. Whole-study context: Tacrolimus plus steroids were given to all recipients for 3 to 4 years, preceded by anti-thymocyte globulin induction. Study results and limitations: High graft-versus-host to host-versus-graft T cell clonal ratios marked allografts of patients with graft-donor macrochimerism.

Data came from immunoSEQ multiplex PCR; TCRdb stores just in-frame clones and leaves some out. The table lists 99,000 or so clones, roughly 86% of them singletons, with 1.4% to 1.5% in the top ten. This chain joins TRBV7-2 and TRBJ1-1; D not certain. Here the sequenced sample was PBMCs, taken 255 days after intestinal transplant. The source of this sequence is a human patient who received an intestinal transplant, so some T cells may come from the graft donor. CDR3 in DNA: TGTGCCAGCAGCCAGCCGGGGAGGCAGGCTTTCTTT. Protein sequence: CASSQPGRQAFF.